Listed below are T cell receptor beta chains from one sample, sequenced in a study of CD8 T cells in Susac syndrome. Using its own MiXCR run on the immunoSEQ multiplex PCR reads, TCRdb lists one record per CDR3 protein. This table has tens of thousands of distinct CDR3 sequences, around 94% appearing once. Sequencing was done on a sample of CD4+ T cells from PBMCs. The receptors come from a human donor with Susac syndrome. CDR3s include the opening cysteine and the closing phenylalanine or tryptophan. The order of the fields is D gene, clone size, V gene, J gene, CDR3 protein, CDR3 DNA. The D gene is left open where the match is weak. Clone size is shown for a subset of rows, as once, few, many or a class of expanded clone.

TRBD1	.	TRBV20-1	TRBJ1-2	CTAGTVEYGYTF	TGCACCGCCGGGACAGTGGAATATGGCTACACCTTC
TRBD1	.	TRBV25-1	TRBJ2-7	CASSVPPRTGHHEQYF	TGTGCCAGCAGTGTCCCACCCCGGACAGGGCACCACGAGCAGTACTTC
.	.	TRBV7-9	TRBJ2-7	CASSVDDYEQYF	TGTGCCAGCAGCGTGGACGACTACGAGCAGTACTTC
.	.	TRBV15	TRBJ2-3	CATSRRAGGGTDTQYF	TGTGCCACCAGCAGACGCGCAGGGGGGGGTACGGATACGCAGTATTTT
.	.	TRBV30	TRBJ2-7	CAWSATGLMDEQYF	TGTGCCTGGAGTGCGACAGGACTAATGGACGAGCAGTACTTC
.	.	TRBV7-3	TRBJ2-1	CASSSQGVNEQFF	TGTGCCAGCAGCTCGCAAGGGGTCAATGAGCAGTTCTTC
.	.	TRBV12-3/TRBV12-4	TRBJ2-4	CASSLAGRNIQYF	TGTGCCAGCAGTTTGGCAGGGAGGAACATTCAGTACTTC
TRBD1	.	TRBV18	TRBJ2-1	CASSIRQGRNEQFF	TGTGCCAGCTCAATACGACAGGGGAGAAATGAGCAGTTCTTC
.	.	TRBV7-6	TRBJ1-1	CASSLEAAMNTEAFF	TGTGCCAGCAGCTTAGAGGCGGCAATGAACACTGAAGCTTTCTTT
TRBD2	.	TRBV12-5	TRBJ2-1	CASGPWRTSGGNSYNEQFF	TGTGCTAGTGGTCCATGGAGGACTAGCGGGGGGAACTCCTACAATGAGCAGTTCTTC
.	.	TRBV6-5	TRBJ1-1	CASGRGGHSTEAFF	TGTGCCAGCGGCCGTGGGGGGCATTCAACTGAAGCTTTCTTT
.	.	TRBV10-3	TRBJ2-7	CAISERSDFHEQYF	TGTGCCATCAGTGAACGCTCAGACTTCCACGAGCAGTACTTC
.	.	TRBV9	TRBJ2-7	CASSSSIRGVAGSEQYF	TGTGCCAGCAGTTCATCGATCAGGGGAGTTGCTGGTTCCGAGCAGTACTTC
TRBD2	.	TRBV7-8	TRBJ2-5	CASRVREGSETQYF	TGTGCCAGCCGTGTACGGGAGGGCTCGGAGACCCAGTACTTC
.	.	TRBV14	TRBJ1-1	CASSQDGFGRMNTEAFF	TGTGCCAGCAGCCAAGACGGGTTCGGGCGAATGAACACTGAAGCTTTCTTT
TRBD2	once	TRBV3-1	TRBJ2-7	CASSQEGSGVSEQYF	TGTGCCAGCAGCCAAGAAGGTAGCGGGGTCAGTGAGCAGTACTTC
.	.	TRBV12-3/TRBV12-4	TRBJ1-5	CASSLPKAQPQHF	TGTGCCAGCAGCCTCCCAAAGGCTCAGCCCCAGCATTTT
.	.	TRBV7-2	TRBJ2-1	CASSEPGSRGYNEQFF	TGTGCCAGCAGCGAGCCAGGGAGCCGCGGGTACAATGAGCAGTTCTTC
.	.	TRBV2	TRBJ2-7	CASKVRSSYEQYF	TGTGCCAGCAAGGTCAGAAGCTCCTACGAGCAGTACTTC
TRBD1	.	TRBV5-1	TRBJ1-5	CASSLQGYSNQPQHF	TGCGCCAGCAGCTTACAGGGGTATAGCAATCAGCCCCAGCATTTT
.	.	TRBV11-2	TRBJ2-3	CASSLDRGGTDTQYF	TGTGCCAGCAGCTTAGATCGAGGGGGCACAGATACGCAGTATTTT
.	.	TRBV29-1	TRBJ1-5	CSVEREIGGVSNQPQHF	TGCAGCGTTGAAAGGGAAATTGGAGGGGTTAGCAATCAGCCCCAGCATTTT
.	.	TRBV11-2	TRBJ1-3	CASSSTVLSGNTIYF	TGTGCCAGCAGCTCAACGGTCCTCTCTGGAAACACCATATATTTT
TRBD1	.	TRBV5-4	TRBJ1-1	CASSLDPRDSLNTEAFF	TGTGCCAGCAGCTTGGACCCCAGGGACAGCTTGAACACTGAAGCTTTCTTT
.	few	TRBV12-3/TRBV12-4	TRBJ1-5	CASRSRDQPQHF	TGTGCCAGCAGGTCCCGAGATCAGCCCCAGCATTTT
.	.	TRBV29-1	TRBJ2-7	CSVVRQGSHEQYF	TGCAGCGTTGTACGGCAGGGGAGCCACGAGCAGTACTTC
.	.	TRBV20-1	TRBJ1-2	CSARFPGTDYGYTF	TGCAGTGCTAGATTCCCGGGCACTGACTATGGCTACACCTTC
TRBD1	.	TRBV29-1	TRBJ2-7	CSVEPGQSYEQYF	TGCAGCGTAGAGCCGGGACAGTCCTACGAGCAGTACTTC
TRBD2	.	TRBV12-3/TRBV12-4	TRBJ2-3	CASLPTTSGRTDTQYF	TGTGCCAGCCTGCCGACGACTAGCGGCCGCACAGATACGCAGTATTTT
.	.	TRBV29-1	TRBJ1-5	CSAKESGNQPQHF	TGCAGCGCTAAAGAATCCGGCAATCAGCCCCAGCATTTT
.	.	TRBV20-1	TRBJ2-2	CSASSFANTGELFF	TGCAGTGCTAGCTCTTTTGCTAACACCGGGGAGCTGTTTTTT
.	.	TRBV6-5	TRBJ2-7	CASTDDGRSYEQYF	TGTGCCAGCACCGACGACGGACGGAGCTACGAGCAGTACTTC
.	once	TRBV5-1	TRBJ2-5	CASSLVVGPREETQYF	TGCGCCAGCAGCTTAGTAGTCGGGCCAAGGGAAGAGACCCAGTACTTC
TRBD2	once	TRBV10-3	TRBJ2-1	CAISPGRGSSYNEQFF	TGTGCCATCAGCCCCGGGCGGGGGTCCTCCTACAATGAGCAGTTCTTC
TRBD1	.	TRBV12-3/TRBV12-4	TRBJ2-7	CASSPGTGRYEQYF	TGTGCCAGCAGCCCCGGGACAGGGAGATACGAGCAGTACTTC
TRBD1	.	TRBV28	TRBJ2-3	CATTDPTGVGTDTQYF	TGTGCCACCACCGACCCGACAGGGGTCGGCACAGATACGCAGTATTTT
TRBD1	.	TRBV7-7	TRBJ2-5	CASSPGTGVTETQYF	TGTGCTAGCAGCCCAGGGACAGGGGTGACGGAGACCCAGTACTTC
.	.	TRBV9	TRBJ1-4	CASSVGVGGTNEKLFF	TGTGCCAGCAGCGTAGGGGTAGGGGGAACTAATGAAAAACTGTTTTTT
TRBD1	few	TRBV20-1	TRBJ2-7	CSARVADRVSYEQYF	TGCAGTGCTAGAGTAGCGGACAGGGTTTCCTACGAGCAGTACTTC
.	once	TRBV30	TRBJ2-3	CAWGERADTQYF	TGTGCCTGGGGCGAGCGAGCAGATACGCAGTATTTT
.	.	TRBV15	TRBJ2-7	CATRGLGVEQYF	TGTGCCACCAGGGGGTTAGGAGTCGAGCAGTACTTC
TRBD1	once	TRBV29-1	TRBJ2-5	CSVYRPGQGGRETQYF	TGCAGCGTCTATCGCCCGGGACAGGGGGGTCGAGAGACCCAGTACTTC
.	.	TRBV19	TRBJ1-5	CASSTISGSNQPQHF	TGTGCCAGTAGTACCATCTCTGGGAGCAATCAGCCCCAGCATTTT
.	.	TRBV15	TRBJ2-7	CATSRDSGYEQYF	TGTGCCACCAGCAGAGATTCCGGCTACGAGCAGTACTTC
TRBD2	.	TRBV29-1	TRBJ2-7	CSVVRAGGPLEQYF	TGCAGCGTTGTGCGGGCGGGGGGACCCCTGGAGCAGTACTTC
TRBD1	.	TRBV29-1	TRBJ1-1	CSAGKGAGGTEAFF	TGCAGCGCTGGGAAGGGGGCGGGGGGCACCGAAGCTTTCTTT